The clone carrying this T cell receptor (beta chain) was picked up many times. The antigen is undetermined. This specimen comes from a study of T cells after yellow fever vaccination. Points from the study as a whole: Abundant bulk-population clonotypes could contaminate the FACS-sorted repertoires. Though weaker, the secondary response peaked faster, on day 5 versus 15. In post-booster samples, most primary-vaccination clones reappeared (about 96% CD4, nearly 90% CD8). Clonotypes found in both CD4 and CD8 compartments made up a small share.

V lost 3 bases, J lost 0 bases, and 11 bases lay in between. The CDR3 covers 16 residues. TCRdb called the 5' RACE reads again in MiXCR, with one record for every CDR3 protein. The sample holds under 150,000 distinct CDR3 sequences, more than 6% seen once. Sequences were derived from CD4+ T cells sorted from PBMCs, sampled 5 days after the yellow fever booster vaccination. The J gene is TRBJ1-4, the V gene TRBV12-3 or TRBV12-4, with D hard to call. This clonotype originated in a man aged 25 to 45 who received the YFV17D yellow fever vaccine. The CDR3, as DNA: TGTGCCAGCAGTTTTACTAGCGGAGCAACTAATGAAAAACTGTTTTTT. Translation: CASSFTSGATNEKLFF.